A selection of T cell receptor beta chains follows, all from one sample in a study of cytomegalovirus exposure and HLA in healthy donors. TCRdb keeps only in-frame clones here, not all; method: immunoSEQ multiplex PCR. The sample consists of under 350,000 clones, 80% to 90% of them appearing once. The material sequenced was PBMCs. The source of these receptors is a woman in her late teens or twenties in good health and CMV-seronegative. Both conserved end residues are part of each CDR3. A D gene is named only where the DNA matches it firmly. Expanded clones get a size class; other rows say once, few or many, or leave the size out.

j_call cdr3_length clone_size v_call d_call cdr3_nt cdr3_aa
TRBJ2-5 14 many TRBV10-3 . TGTGCCATCAGTGAGTCCCCGGACAGAGAGACCCAGTACTTC CAISESPDRETQYF
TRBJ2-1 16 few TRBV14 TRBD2 TGTGCCAGCAGCCAAGATGGCGGGAGAGGTTACAATGAGCAGTTCTTC CASSQDGGRGYNEQFF
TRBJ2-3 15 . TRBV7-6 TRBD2 TGTGCCAGCAGCTTAGGCGGGGGAGGTACAGATACGCAGTATTTT CASSLGGGGTDTQYF
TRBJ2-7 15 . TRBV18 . TGTGCCAGCTCACCTGCTGGGGCTCAGAGCTACGAGCAGTACTTC CASSPAGAQSYEQYF
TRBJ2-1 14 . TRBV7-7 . TGTGCTAGCAGCACCGGGACATCAGACAATGAGCAGTTCTTC CASSTGTSDNEQFF
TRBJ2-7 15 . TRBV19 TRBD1 TGTGCCAGTAGTAACTGGACAGGTAGAACCTACGAGCAGTACTTC CASSNWTGRTYEQYF
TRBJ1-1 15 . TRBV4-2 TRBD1 TGTGCCAGCAGCTCCTGGACAGGGGGGAACACTGAAGCTTTCTTT CASSSWTGGNTEAFF
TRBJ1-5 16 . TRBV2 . TGTGCCAGCAGTGGATGGGGCAGAGGAAGCAATCAGCCCCAGCATTTT CASSGWGRGSNQPQHF
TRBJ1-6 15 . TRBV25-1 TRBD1 TGTGCCAGCAGTGAATCAGGGACAGGGTATTCACCCCTCCACTTT CASSESGTGYSPLHF
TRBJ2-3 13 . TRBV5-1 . TGCGCCAGCAGCCCCGTCAGGGCAGATACGCAGTATTTT CASSPVRADTQYF
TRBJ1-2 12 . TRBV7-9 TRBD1 TGTGCCAGCGGACAGGCTAACTATGGCTACACCTTC CASGQANYGYTF
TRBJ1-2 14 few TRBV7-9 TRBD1 TGTGCCAGCAGCTCTGGACAGGGAAGCTATGGCTACACCTTC CASSSGQGSYGYTF
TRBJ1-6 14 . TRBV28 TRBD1 TGTGCCAGCAGTCTCGGGACAGGAGTGGGACCCCTCCACTTT CASSLGTGVGPLHF
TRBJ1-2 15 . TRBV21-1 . TGTGCCAGCAGCTTGCGGGACAGGCAGCACTATGGCTACACCTTC CASSLRDRQHYGYTF
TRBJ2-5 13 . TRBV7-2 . TGTGCCAGCAGCTTATCTGGAGAGGAGACCCAGTACTTC CASSLSGEETQYF
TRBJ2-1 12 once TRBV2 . TGTGCCAGCAGTGAATGGGGGGATGAGCAGTTCTTC CASSEWGDEQFF
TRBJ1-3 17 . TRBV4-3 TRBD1 TGCGCCAGCAGCCAAGATCGACAGGGTAAAGGTGGAAACACCATATATTTT CASSQDRQGKGGNTIYF
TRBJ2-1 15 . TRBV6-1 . TGTGCCAGCAGTGAACTCCCCAGCTCCTACAATGAGCAGTTCTTC CASSELPSSYNEQFF
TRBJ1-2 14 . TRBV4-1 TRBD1 TGCGCCAGCAGCCAAGTTACAGGGGATTATGGCTACACCTTC CASSQVTGDYGYTF
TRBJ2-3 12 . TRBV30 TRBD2 TGTGCCTGTGCGGGGGGGACAGATACGCAGTATTTT CACAGGTDTQYF
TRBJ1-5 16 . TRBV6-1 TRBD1 TGTGCCAGCAGTGATGGACAGGGGCGGCTGGCTCAGCCCCAGCATTTT CASSDGQGRLAQPQHF
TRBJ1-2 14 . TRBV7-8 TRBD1 TGTGCCAGCAGCTTAGGGAGGGGGCCCTATGGCTACACCTTC CASSLGRGPYGYTF
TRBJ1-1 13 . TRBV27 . TGTGCCAGCAGTTGGCTGGTGAACACTGAAGCTTTCTTT CASSWLVNTEAFF
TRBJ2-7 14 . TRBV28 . TGTGCCAGCTCCCCCCCCATCATGTCCTACGAGCAGTACTTC CASSPPIMSYEQYF
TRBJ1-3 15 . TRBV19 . TGTGCCACTCAAGATAGGAGTTACTCTGGAAACACCATATATTTT CATQDRSYSGNTIYF
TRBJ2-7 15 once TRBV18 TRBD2 TGTGCCAGCTCACCAGGGACTAGCGGACCCTACGAGCAGTACTTC CASSPGTSGPYEQYF
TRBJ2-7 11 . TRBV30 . TGTGCCTGGAGTGTACAGGCCCTTCAGTACTTC CAWSVQALQYF
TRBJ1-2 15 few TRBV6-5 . TGTGCCAGCAGCTCCATCGGGTCCTCTAACTATGGCTACACCTTC CASSSIGSSNYGYTF
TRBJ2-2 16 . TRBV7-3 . TGTGCCAGCAGCTTAGTTCGGACAACTAACACCGGGGAGCTGTTTTTT CASSLVRTTNTGELFF
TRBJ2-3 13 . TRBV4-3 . TGCGCCAGCAGCCCCGGCAGGGTCGATACGCAGTATTTT CASSPGRVDTQYF
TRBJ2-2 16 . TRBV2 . TGTGCCAGCACCGAAACCAGGGTCCCGAACACCGGGGAGCTGTTTTTT CASTETRVPNTGELFF
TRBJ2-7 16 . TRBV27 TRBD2 TGTGCCAGCAGTTTAGTACTAGCGGGAGGAGTCGACGAGCAGTACTTC CASSLVLAGGVDEQYF
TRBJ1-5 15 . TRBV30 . TGTGCCTGGACCCCGCGGGCAGACTTAAATCAGCCCCAGCATTTT CAWTPRADLNQPQHF
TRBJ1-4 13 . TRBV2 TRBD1 TGTGCCAGTGTGACAGGGGGCTACGGAAAACTGTTTTTT CASVTGGYGKLFF
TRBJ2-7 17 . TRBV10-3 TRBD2 TGTGCCATCAGTCCAAGGGGTACCGGGACTAGCTCCCACGAGCAGTACTTC CAISPRGTGTSSHEQYF
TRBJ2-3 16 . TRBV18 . TGTGCCAGCTCACCATTCGGGGGTTGGGGCACAGATACGCAGTATTTT CASSPFGGWGTDTQYF